Described below is a single T cell receptor beta chain sequence and its context. Its specificity is unknown. From germline, CDR1 is SGHTA and CDR2 FQGNSA. The CDR3 is made up of 14 amino acids. Trimming removed 5 bases from V and 3 bases from J, with 10 bases in between. Libraries were prepared by immunoSEQ multiplex PCR; TCRdb keeps only in-frame clonotypes and omits some of them. The sample gives 95,000 to 100,000 clones, roughly 89% of which show up once; 15% to 20% is in the top ten. The sample is drawn from a study of identifying expanded T cells in peripheral blood. Regarding the study as a whole: Approximately 1.1 clones differed between technical replicates, versus around 15 and 18 over time.

Healthy donors had no documented immune events, such as infections, while sampled. The chain uses TRBV7-2 and TRBJ2-2; D might be TRBD1 or TRBD2, each matching 5 bases. The sample taken for sequencing was blood. The source of this sequence is a person aged 18 to 70 in good health. The CDR3 sequence: CASSRRDDTGELFF. The CDR3 region has the DNA TGTGCCAGCAGCCGCCGGGACGACACCGGGGAGCTGTTTTTT.